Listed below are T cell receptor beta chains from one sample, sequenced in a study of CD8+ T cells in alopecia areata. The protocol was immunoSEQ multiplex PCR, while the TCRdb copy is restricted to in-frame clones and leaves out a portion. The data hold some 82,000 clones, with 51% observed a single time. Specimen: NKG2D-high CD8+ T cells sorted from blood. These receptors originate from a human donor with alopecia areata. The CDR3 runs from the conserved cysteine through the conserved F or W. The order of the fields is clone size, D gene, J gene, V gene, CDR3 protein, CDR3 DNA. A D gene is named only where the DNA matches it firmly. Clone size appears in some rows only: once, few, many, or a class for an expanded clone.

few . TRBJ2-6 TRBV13 CASTDAGANVLTF TGTGCCAGCACCGACGCTGGGGCCAACGTCCTGACTTTC
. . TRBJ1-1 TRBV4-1 CASSLGLNTEAFF TGCGCCAGCAGCCTAGGTCTGAACACTGAAGCTTTCTTT
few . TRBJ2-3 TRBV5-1 CASMSGGPPDTQYF TGCGCCAGCATGTCCGGGGGGCCCCCAGATACGCAGTATTTT
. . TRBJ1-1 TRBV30 CAWSVVRNTEAFF TGTGCCTGGAGTGTAGTAAGGAACACTGAAGCTTTCTTT
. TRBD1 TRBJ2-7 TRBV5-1 CASSWNPGQGSYEQYF TGCGCCAGCAGCTGGAATCCGGGACAGGGGTCCTACGAGCAGTACTTC
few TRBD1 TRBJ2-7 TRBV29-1 CSAEDRDSYEQYF TGCAGCGCCGAAGACAGGGATTCCTACGAGCAGTACTTC
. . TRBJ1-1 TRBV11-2 CASSLDANTEAFF TGTGCCAGCAGCTTGGACGCGAACACTGAAGCTTTCTTT
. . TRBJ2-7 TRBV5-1 CASSGTDTYEQYF TGCGCCAGCAGCGGGACGGATACCTACGAGCAGTACTTC
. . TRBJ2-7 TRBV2 CASTGSEQYF TGTGCCAGCACAGGCTCCGAGCAGTACTTC
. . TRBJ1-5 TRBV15 CATSSSGYNQPQHF TGTGCCACCAGCAGCTCAGGATACAATCAGCCCCAGCATTTT
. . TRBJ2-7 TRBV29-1 CSVVRHEQYF TGCAGCGTTGTTAGGCACGAGCAGTACTTC
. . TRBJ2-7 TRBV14 CASSAGLIYEQYF TGTGCCAGCAGCGCAGGGTTGATCTACGAGCAGTACTTC
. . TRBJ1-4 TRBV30 CAWSDIATNEKLFF TGTGCCTGGAGTGACATTGCAACTAATGAAAAACTGTTTTTT
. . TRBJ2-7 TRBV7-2 CASSPDSSYEQYF TGTGCCAGCAGCCCAGACAGCTCCTACGAGCAGTACTTC
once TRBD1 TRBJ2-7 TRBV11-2 CASSSPWGQGVEQYF TGTGCCAGCAGCTCCCCGTGGGGACAGGGAGTCGAGCAGTACTTC
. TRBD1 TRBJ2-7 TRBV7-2 CASSLGTGFRTYEQYF TGTGCCAGCAGCTTAGGGACAGGGTTCAGGACCTACGAGCAGTACTTC
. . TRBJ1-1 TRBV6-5 CASSAGLANTEAFF TGTGCCAGCAGTGCCGGACTGGCGAACACTGAAGCTTTCTTT
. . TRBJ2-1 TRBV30 CAWSVGTSYNEQFF TGTGCCTGGAGTGTGGGGACCTCCTACAATGAGCAGTTCTTC
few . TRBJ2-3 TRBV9 CASSVELGYTTDTQYF TGTGCCAGCAGCGTGGAGTTGGGTTATACCACAGATACGCAGTATTTT
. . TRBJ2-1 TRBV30 CAWSVYGDEQFF TGTGCCTGGAGTGTATACGGGGATGAGCAGTTCTTC
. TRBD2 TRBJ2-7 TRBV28 CASSTVRGVFYEQYF TGTGCCAGCAGTACCGTACGGGGGGTCTTCTACGAGCAGTACTTC
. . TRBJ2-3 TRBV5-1 CASSLGLSTDTQYF TGCGCCAGCAGCTTGGGGCTCAGCACAGATACGCAGTATTTT
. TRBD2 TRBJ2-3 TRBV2 CASSEMVAGGTDTQYF TGTGCCAGCAGTGAAATGGTAGCGGGGGGTACAGATACGCAGTATTTT